A single sample is the source of the 25 T cell receptor beta chains below, sequenced in a study of blood T cell repertoires in COVID-19. Method: immunoSEQ multiplex PCR; TCRdb's copy keeps in-frame clones and lacks some. Found here are 300,000 to 400,000 clones, around nine tenths of them singletons; the top ten hold roughly 0.97%. The sample taken for sequencing was PBMCs or T cells enriched from blood (not recorded which). The receptors shown here come from a young woman with acute COVID-19.

The chain is built from TRBV3-1 (or the pseudogene TRBV3-2) and TRBJ1-6; possibly TRBD1 for D (5 bases). Per the germline V gene, CDR1 is LGHDT and CDR2 is YNNKEL (reference sequence). CDR3 length equals 16 residues. Trimming removed 3 bases at V and 7 bases at J, with 16 bases between. The CDR3 spells CASSHGGIGTNSPLHF. CDR3 coding DNA: TGTGCCAGCAGCCACGGGGGAATAGGAACGAATTCACCCCTCCACTTT.

CDR3 DNA sequence: TGTGCCAGCAGCTCGTACAGGGACGGGGAAAAACTGTTTTTT. This gives the protein CASSSYRDGEKLFF. J is TRBJ1-4 and V is TRBV7-2, with D perhaps matching TRBD1 (6 bases). Per the germline V gene, CDR1 is SGHTA and CDR2 is FQGNSA. This CDR3 is 14 amino acids long. The V and J ends lost 4 bases and 8 bases respectively, with 14 bases between them. Supplemented by reference TRBV7-2 and TRBJ1-4, the full variable domain reads GAGVSQSPSNKVTEKGKDVELRCDPISGHTALYWYRQSLGQGLEFLIYFQGNSAPDKSGLPSDRFSAERTGGSVSTLTIQRTQQEDSAVYLCASSSYRDGEKLFFGSGTQLSVL.

This clone was seen just once. The chain recombines TRBV20-1 with TRBJ2-3; no clear D. The V gene's germline CDR1 is DFQATT and CDR2 SNEGSKA (reference sequence). The CDR3 is 11 residues long. The germline V and J ends were trimmed by 6 bases and 6 bases, with 10 bases remaining between them. CDR3: CSARIADTQYF. The CDR3 DNA sequence: TGCAGTGCGAGAATAGCTGATACGCAGTATTTT.

V gene TRBV7-2 combines with J gene TRBJ2-4; D might be TRBD2 (6 bases). With 5 bases removed from V and 3 bases from J, the gap between germline ends came to 20 bases. The CDR3 has 17 residues. Per the germline V gene, CDR1 is SGHTA and CDR2 is FQGNSA. CDR3 region: CASSVALSGGSKNIQYF. The CDR3 region has the DNA TGTGCCAGCAGCGTGGCCCTATCCGGGGGTAGCAAAAACATTCAGTACTTC.

The chain uses TRBV5-8 and TRBJ1-1; D uncertain. V was clipped by 0 bases and J by 4 bases, with 13 bases between them. CDR3 length: 15 amino acids. Germline lookup yields CDR1 SGHTS and CDR2 YDEGEE. The CDR3 coding sequence is TGTGCCAGCAGCTTGGGAGGAGGGAGAGGCACTGAAGCTTTCTTT. As protein: CASSLGGGRGTEAFF. Looking up the rest from reference TRBV5-8 and TRBJ1-1 gives the full variable domain: EAGVTQSPTHLIKTRGQQATLRCSPISGHTSVYWYQQALGLGLQFLLWYDEGEERNRGNFPPRFSGRQFPNYSSELNVNALELEDSALYLCASSLGGGRGTEAFFGQGTRLTVV.

The J gene is TRBJ1-2, the V gene TRBV12-3 or TRBV12-4; 9 bases are shared with TRBD1. The junction had 6 bases not matched to a gene; V was cut back by 5 bases and J by 8 bases. This CDR3 contains 13 residues. The CDR3, as DNA: TGTGCCAGCAGTGCCGGGACAGGGTGGGGCTACACCTTC. Amino acid sequence: CASSAGTGWGYTF.

This sequence joins TRBV12-3 or TRBV12-4 and TRBJ2-1; D is uncertain. This CDR3 has 11 amino acids. V gave up 5 bases and J gave up 10 bases, with 9 bases separating them. The CDR3 DNA reads TGTGCCAGCAGTCCTTACGAGGAGCAGTTCTTC. Translated: CASSPYEEQFF.

The chain has TRBV30 and TRBJ1-2; the match to TRBD1 covers 11 bases. This CDR3 spans 13 amino acids. The germline V gene has CDR1 GTSNPN and CDR2 SVGIG (reference sequence). Trimming cost V 7 bases and J 6 bases; bases outside gene matches: 7. Here the CDR3 reads CAYTDRGPDGYTF. CDR3 sequence (DNA): TGTGCCTACACGGACAGGGGGCCGGATGGCTACACCTTC.

This sequence joins TRBV10-3 and TRBJ2-7; 9 nucleotides align to TRBD2. Germline-derived CDR1 and CDR2 are ENHRY and SYGVKD. The CDR3 length is 13 residues. V lost 5 bases, J lost 5 bases, and 4 bases stayed unmatched. The CDR3 loop is CAISNRTSDEQYF. CDR3 nucleotides: TGTGCCATCAGTAACCGGACTAGCGACGAGCAGTACTTC.

The CDR3 sequence is CASSPPVAGRNEKLFF. The CDR3, as DNA: TGTGCCAGCAGTCCTCCAGTAGCCGGTCGGAATGAAAAACTGTTTTTT. This sequence joins TRBV2 and TRBJ1-4, with D hard to call. The CDR3 is 16 residues long. V lost 5 bases and J 5 bases, leaving 18 bases between the germline ends. Germline V gene lookup returns CDR1 SNHLY and CDR2 FYNNEI. Full variable domain (outside the CDR3, taken from reference TRBV2 and TRBJ1-4): EPEVTQTPSHQVTQMGQEVILRCVPISNHLYFYWYRQILGQKVEFLVSFYNNEISEKSEIFDDQFSVERPDGSNFTLKIRSTKLEDSAMYFCASSPPVAGRNEKLFFGSGTQLSVL.

This chain connects TRBV6-5 to TRBJ1-5; the match to TRBD1 covers 7 bases. The V gene's germline CDR1 is MNHEY and CDR2 SVGAGI. The V and J ends lost 5 bases and 6 bases, in that order; junction bases with no gene match: 10. The CDR3 length is 15 residues. The CDR3 DNA reads as TGTGCCAGCAGTAAACCTGACAGGGCACTTCAGCCCCAGCATTTT. Residues: CASSKPDRALQPQHF.

The V call is TRBV4-3, the J call TRBJ1-2, with D unclear. Trimming took 1 base from V and 4 from J, leaving 13 bases between them. CDR3 length: 15 residues. Germline lookup yields CDR1 LGHNA and CDR2 YSLEER. The chain's CDR3 is CASSQVWGGIYGYTF. The CDR3 DNA reads TGCGCCAGCAGCCAAGTTTGGGGAGGGATCTATGGCTACACCTTC.

This clone was counted a single time. The chain employs TRBV30 and TRBJ1-1; D is unresolved. The V end was cut by 2 bases, the J end by 3 bases, with 4 bases between. Germline-derived CDR1 and CDR2 are GTSNPN and SVGIG (reference sequence). CDR3 length equals 11 residues. Here the CDR3 reads CAWSRDTEAFF. The CDR3 nucleotides read TGTGCCTGGAGTCGGGACACTGAAGCTTTCTTT.

This chain uses TRBV5-1 with TRBJ2-7; TRBD1 agrees at 7 bases. Trimming removed 5 bases from V and 3 bases from J; junction bases left unmatched: 11. The CDR3 is 15 amino acids. Germline V gives CDR1 SGHRS, CDR2 YFSETQ. CDR3 in amino acids: CASRTGTDSVYEQYF. In DNA form, the CDR3 reads TGCGCCAGCAGGACCGGGACAGATTCCGTCTACGAGCAGTACTTC.

V gene TRBV2 combines with J gene TRBJ1-1; 8 bases are shared with TRBD1. This CDR3 spans 16 amino acids. Germline V gene data show CDR1 as SNHLY and CDR2 as FYNNEI. Trimming cost V 7 bases and J 5 bases; bases outside gene matches: 15. The DNA for the CDR3 is TGTGCCAGCACTGGGACAGGTGGGTTGAGGAGTACTGAAGCTTTCTTT. This codes for CASTGTGGLRSTEAFF.

This clone appeared a single time. The gene calls are TRBV5-1 and TRBJ1-2; 9 nucleotides agree with TRBD1. The V gene's germline CDR1 is SGHRS and CDR2 YFSETQ. The CDR3 spans 15 residues. Trimming cost V 4 bases and J 6 bases; bases outside gene matches: 10. The CDR3 DNA reads TGCGCCAGCAGCGCGGACAGGGGCCGGGGGGATGGCTACACCTTC. The encoded protein is CASSADRGRGDGYTF.

The genes are TRBV7-9 and TRBJ1-5, with 7 bases fitting TRBD1. CDR1 is SEHNR and CDR2 is FQNEAQ in the germline V gene (reference sequence). With 5 bases clipped from V and 4 bases from J, the junction kept 8 bases outside the gene matches. The CDR3 has 15 residues. The CDR3 reads CASSPQRGLNQPQHF. CDR3 DNA sequence: TGTGCCAGCAGCCCCCAAAGGGGGCTAAATCAGCCCCAGCATTTT.

The chain uses TRBV19 and TRBJ2-7, with 7 bases aligning to TRBD1. The CDR3 runs 15 residues. After removal of 4 bases from V and 4 bases from J, the junction contained 10 bases not matched to a gene. The germline CDR1 and CDR2 sequences are LNHDA and SQIVND (reference sequence). CDR3 residues: CASSTLSGTAYEQYF. The CDR3, as DNA: TGTGCCAGTAGTACATTATCCGGGACAGCGTACGAGCAGTACTTC.

The gene calls are TRBV7-2 and TRBJ1-1, with 8 nucleotides matching TRBD1. This CDR3 has 14 residues. The ends lost 3 bases at V and 4 bases at J; junction bases unmatched: 4. Germline CDR1 SGHTA, CDR2 FQGNSA. CDR3 sequence reads: CASSFQGAFTEAFF. In nucleotides, the CDR3 is TGTGCCAGCAGCTTCCAGGGGGCATTCACTGAAGCTTTCTTT.

The chain employs TRBV3-1 (or the pseudogene TRBV3-2) and TRBJ1-3; TRBD1 is a possible D gene (6 bases). CDR1 and CDR2 (germline): LGHDT, YNNKEL (reference sequence). This CDR3 has 15 residues. Deletions cut 4 bases from V and 1 base from J, with 11 bases between. For the CDR3, the DNA is TGTGCCAGCAGCCGGGGGGGGCAGTCTGGAAACACCATATATTTT. The encoded protein is CASSRGGQSGNTIYF.

This chain uses TRBV7-2 with TRBJ1-2, with D perhaps matching TRBD1 (6 bases). V dropped 3 bases and J dropped 0 bases, with 11 bases sitting between them. Germline-derived CDR1 and CDR2 are SGHTA and FQGNSA. The CDR3 totals 15 residues. In DNA form, the CDR3 reads TGTGCCAGCAGCTTCTCAGGGGCGGCTAACTATGGCTACACCTTC. Protein sequence: CASSFSGAANYGYTF.

The chain recombines TRBV2 with TRBJ2-7; 7 bases fit TRBD1. The CDR3 covers 17 residues. V lost 0 bases and J lost 5; bases outside the gene matches: 13. Germline V gives CDR1 SNHLY, CDR2 FYNNEI. Here the CDR3 DNA reads TGTGCCAGCAGTGAAGCGCGTCTTATAGGGGGCCGGAACGAGCAGTACTTC. As protein: CASSEARLIGGRNEQYF.

This clone came up a few times. The gene calls are TRBV7-2 and TRBJ1-2, with 8 positions matching TRBD1. V dropped 5 bases and J dropped 7; count of bases not matched to a gene: 9. The CDR3 has 14 residues. The V gene's germline CDR1 is SGHTA and CDR2 FQGNSA. The CDR3 loop is CASSPRTGFGGYTF. CDR3 DNA: TGTGCCAGCAGCCCCAGGACAGGGTTTGGTGGCTACACCTTC.

Comments on this clone: Other DNA sequences within the sample encode an identical CDR3. This chain links TRBV6-5 with TRBJ1-5, with 7 bases lining up with TRBD1. Germline lookup yields CDR1 MNHEY and CDR2 SVGAGI. V shed 9 bases and J 2 bases; nucleotides not matched to a gene: 4. The CDR3 extends over 13 amino acids. CDR3 in amino acids: CASSTGGNQPQHF. In DNA, the CDR3 is TGTGCCAGTAGTACAGGGGGCAATCAGCCCCAGCATTTT.

The rearrangement uses TRBV18 and TRBJ1-2; D remains ambiguous. V lost 2 bases to trimming and J lost 4 bases, with 14 bases between them. The CDR3 covers 15 residues. The germline gives CDR1 KGHSH, CDR2 LQKENI. CDR3: CASSPNRLGGYGYTF. CDR3 bases: TGTGCCAGCTCACCAAACCGATTGGGAGGCTATGGCTACACCTTC.